This entry lists 12 T cell receptor beta chains sequenced from one sample in a study of response to subunit inactivated influenza vaccine. TCRdb passed the RT-PCR reads through MiXCR, listing each CDR3 protein once. The table records hundreds of thousands of distinct CDR3 sequences, approximately 15% of them present only once. The sequenced sample was PBMCs from blood, obtained about 12 days after vaccination. These receptor sequences come from a man aged 45 to 65 who received an inactivated influenza vaccine.

In DNA form, the CDR3 reads TGTGCCAGCAGCTTATTCGGGAGAGGCACAGATACGCAGTATTTT. It codes for CASSLFGRGTDTQYF. This sequence joins TRBV7-2 and TRBJ2-3, with D possibly being TRBD2 (6 bases). Trimming removed 2 bases at V and 1 base at J, with 10 bases between. CDR1 is SGHTA and CDR2 is FQGNSA in the germline V gene. The CDR3 is made up of 15 amino acids.

The sample holds many counts of this clonotype. The J gene is TRBJ1-6, the V gene TRBV5-6, with D possibly matching TRBD1 (6 bases). Deletions cut 4 bases from V and 6 bases from J, with 11 bases between. CDR3 length equals 14 residues. Germline V gene sequence: CDR1 SGHDT, CDR2 YYEEEE. As DNA, the CDR3 is TGTGCCAGCAGCCGGGACAACCTTAATTCACCCCTCCACTTT. This codes for CASSRDNLNSPLHF.

The V call is TRBV4-3, the J call TRBJ2-3; no clear D. V lost 1 base and J lost 2, with 16 bases in between. CDR3 length: 17 residues. CDR1 and CDR2 (germline): LGHNA, YSLEER. The CDR3: CASSQGMADTNTDTQYF. The CDR3 DNA reads TGCGCCAGCAGCCAAGGAATGGCTGACACCAACACAGATACGCAGTATTTT.

A few counts support this clonotype. The CDR3 DNA reads as TGTGCCAGCAGGCCTACTAGCGGGAGATGGGAGACCCAGTACTTC. This sequence encodes CASRPTSGRWETQYF. V and J are TRBV6-2 or TRBV6-3 and TRBJ2-5, with TRBD2 identical over 11 bases. V was pared by 6 bases and J by 5 bases, with 8 bases of the junction left unmatched. CDR1 is MNHEY and CDR2 is SVGEGT in the germline V gene. This CDR3 comprises 15 residues.

A single count supports this clonotype. V gene TRBV7-8 combines with J gene TRBJ2-3; perhaps TRBD2 as D (5 bases). Germline CDR1 SGHVS, CDR2 FQNEAQ. Trimming cost V 5 bases and J 4 bases, with 22 bases left between them. The CDR3 is 17 residues long. The CDR3 bases are TGTGCCAGCAGCCTTTTACGATGGTACGGAGGCTCAGATACGCAGTATTTT. It codes for CASSLLRWYGGSDTQYF.

This chain joins TRBV5-6 and TRBJ2-7; D is possibly TRBD2 (5 bases). Per the germline V gene, CDR1 is SGHDT and CDR2 is YYEEEE. V was trimmed by 0 bases and J by 0 bases, leaving 13 bases between them. The CDR3 loop spans 16 amino acids. The CDR3 loop is CASSLATDWSSYEQYF. In nucleotides, the CDR3 is TGTGCCAGCAGCTTGGCCACGGACTGGAGCTCCTACGAGCAGTACTTC.

V usage is TRBV11-2 and J usage is TRBJ2-5; tentatively, D is TRBD2 (6 bases). Between the trimmed V and J ends, which lost 4 bases and 0 bases, there was a span of 12 bases. Germline V CDR1 and CDR2: SGHAT, FQNNGV. The CDR3 has 15 amino acids. The CDR3 spells CASSSGTQYQETQYF. The CDR3, as DNA: TGTGCCAGCAGCTCCGGGACTCAGTACCAAGAGACCCAGTACTTC.

The V call is TRBV5-1, the J call TRBJ1-1, with a weak D call TRBD1 (6 bases). This CDR3 contains 14 residues. In germline, CDR1 is SGHRS, CDR2 YFSETQ. Trimming removed 4 bases from V and 0 bases from J, with 10 bases in between. The CDR3 coding sequence is TGCGCCAGCAGCACGACAGGACTGAACACTGAAGCTTTCTTT. It translates to CASSTTGLNTEAFF. Complete variable domain (other parts from reference TRBV5-1 and TRBJ1-1): KAGVTQTPRYLIKTRGQQVTLSCSPISGHRSVSWYQQTPGQGLQFLFEYFSETQRNKGNFPGRFSGRQFSNSRSEMNVSTLELGDSALYLCASSTTGLNTEAFFGQGTRLTVV.

J is TRBJ1-6 and V is TRBV5-4; D remains unclear. Germline V gene data show CDR1 as SGHNT and CDR2 as YYREEE (reference sequence). The CDR3 totals 16 residues. V lost 0 bases and J lost 8, with 15 bases in between. The DNA for the CDR3 is TGTGCCAGCAGCTTGGGAGTAGGACCTGGAGATTCACCCCTCCACTTT. This encodes CASSLGVGPGDSPLHF.

The rearrangement joins TRBV7-2 to TRBJ1-2; 9 nucleotides align to TRBD1. The CDR3 is 14 amino acids. V lost 5 bases and J lost 5; bases outside the gene matches: 6. Germline V gene lookup returns CDR1 SGHTA and CDR2 FQGNSA. DNA of the CDR3: TGTGCCAGCAGCCCGCGACAGGGGGGTTATGGCTACACCTTC. It translates to CASSPRQGGYGYTF.

The chain uses TRBV2 and TRBJ2-2; D might be TRBD1 (5 bases). Trimming left V 3 bases short and J 2 bases short, with 7 bases between. CDR1 SNHLY and CDR2 FYNNEI come from the germline V gene. This CDR3 has 14 residues. The CDR3 region is CASSDDRNTGELFF. The CDR3 bases are TGTGCCAGCAGTGATGACAGAAACACCGGGGAGCTGTTTTTT. The full variable domain, completed using reference TRBV2 and TRBJ2-2, is EPEVTQTPSHQVTQMGQEVILRCVPISNHLYFYWYRQILGQKVEFLVSFYNNEISEKSEIFDDQFSVERPDGSNFTLKIRSTKLEDSAMYFCASSDDRNTGELFFGEGSRLTVL.

This rearrangement joins TRBV20-1 to TRBJ2-1; TRBD2 aligns across 7 bases. The CDR3 contains 13 residues. V lost 4 bases and J lost 3; bases outside the gene matches: 3. CDR1 is DFQATT, CDR2 SNEGSKA, per germline (reference sequence). Written as DNA, the CDR3 is TGCAGTGCTAACGGACTAGTCTACAATGAGCAGTTCTTC. Its translation is CSANGLVYNEQFF.